This passage covers 22 T cell receptor beta chains from one sample sequenced in a study of control samples from healthy donors and cancer patients. TCRdb's copy holds only in-frame clones and misses some; the assay was immunoSEQ multiplex PCR. The sample has 100,000 to 150,000 clones, approximately 84% seen once; the top ten hold 1.5% to 2%. The sequenced sample was blood. These receptors came from a man between 18 and 35 years old in good health.

This chain uses TRBV9 with TRBJ2-1, with 13 bases identical to TRBD2. The CDR3 has 18 residues. V trimming: 3 bases; J trimming: 8 bases; junction bases outside the gene matches: 14. From germline, CDR1 is SGDLS and CDR2 YYNGEE. This CDR3 reads CASSAYDGLAGVRDEQFF. The CDR3, as DNA: TGTGCCAGCAGCGCCTATGACGGACTAGCGGGAGTCAGGGATGAGCAGTTCTTC.

The CDR3 protein is CASSPTWSSPYEQYF. The CDR3 nucleotides are TGTGCCAGCAGTCCGACGTGGAGCAGCCCCTACGAGCAGTACTTC. The chain links TRBV28 to TRBJ2-7, with unresolved D. Germline V CDR1 and CDR2: MDHEN, SYDVKM. The V and J ends lost 5 bases and 2 bases respectively, with 16 bases between them. The CDR3 has 15 residues.

The V call is TRBV12-3 or TRBV12-4, the J call TRBJ1-1; D unresolved. The CDR3 sequence is 13 residues long. The V gene lost 3 bases and the J gene lost 0 bases, with 5 bases spanning the gap. Here the CDR3 DNA reads TGTGCCAGCAGTTTCAATATGAACACTGAAGCTTTCTTT. This sequence encodes CASSFNMNTEAFF.

CDR3 DNA: TGTGCCGCCCCCGGGGGGACACCCGCCTACGAGCAGTACTTC. This encodes CAAPGGTPAYEQYF. The V and J genes are TRBV24-1 and TRBJ2-7; D is possibly TRBD2 (7 bases). Germline CDR1 is KGHDR and CDR2 is SFDVKD. The V end was cut by 12 bases, the J end by 2 bases, with 19 bases between. The CDR3 has 14 residues.

The J gene is TRBJ2-1, the V gene TRBV7-8, with unresolved D. The germline V gene has CDR1 SGHVS and CDR2 FQNEAQ. The V gene lost 8 bases and the J gene lost 7 bases, with 12 bases spanning the gap. This CDR3 comprises 12 residues. CDR3 in DNA: TGTGCCAGCGGGCTATTCCTTAATGAGCAGTTCTTC. It translates to CASGLFLNEQFF.

V usage is TRBV10-1 and J usage is TRBJ2-1; TRBD2 aligns across 7 bases. With 0 bases clipped from V and 2 bases from J, the junction kept 4 bases outside the gene matches. Germline V gene sequence: CDR1 WNHNN, CDR2 SYGVQD (reference sequence). The CDR3 length is 16 residues. The CDR3 DNA reads as TGCGCCAGCAGTGAGTCCGGGGGACTAACCTACAATGAGCAGTTCTTC. It specifies CASSESGGLTYNEQFF.

Here the CDR3 DNA reads TGTGCCTGGAGAGCGACAGGGGGCCAAAGGAATGAGCAGTTCTTC. Its translation is CAWRATGGQRNEQFF. This chain connects TRBV30 to TRBJ2-1, with 10 bases fitting TRBD1. V lost 3 bases, J lost 7 bases, and 9 bases stayed unmatched. This CDR3 spans 15 amino acids. Germline-derived CDR1 and CDR2 are GTSNPN and SVGIG (reference sequence).

As DNA, the CDR3 is TGTGCCTGGAGTGGGAGCGGCCGCGCCGGGGAGCTGTTTTTT. Translating it yields CAWSGSGRAGELFF. The chain carries TRBV30 and TRBJ2-2; D possibly corresponds to TRBD2 (5 bases). The germline CDR1 and CDR2 sequences are GTSNPN and SVGIG (reference sequence). V was trimmed by 1 base and J by 6 bases, leaving 12 bases between them. The CDR3 sequence is 14 residues long.

The chain joins TRBV11-3 to TRBJ2-3; no clear D. The V gene lost 3 bases and the J gene lost 1 base, with 5 bases spanning the gap. The germline V gene has CDR1 SGHNT and CDR2 YENEEA. This CDR3 contains 13 residues. This CDR3 is CASSFPGTDTQYF. CDR3 in DNA: TGTGCCAGCAGCTTTCCGGGCACAGATACGCAGTATTTT.

The chain is built from TRBV19 and TRBJ1-2; D is possibly TRBD1 (5 bases). The V gene lost 5 bases and the J gene lost 4 bases, with 17 bases spanning the gap. Germline CDR1 LNHDA, CDR2 SQIVND (reference sequence). This CDR3 has 15 residues. CDR3 protein: CASSDLGTAFYGYTF. The CDR3 bases are TGTGCCAGTAGTGATCTAGGGACGGCTTTCTATGGCTACACCTTC.

The V gene is TRBV6-5, the J gene TRBJ2-5; TRBD2 matches 8 bases. V dropped 1 base and J dropped 5; count of bases not matched to a gene: 6. This CDR3 region has 15 residues. CDR1 MNHEY and CDR2 SVGAGI come from the germline V gene. The chain's CDR3 is CASSYWGLVSETQYF. Written as DNA, the CDR3 is TGTGCCAGCAGTTACTGGGGACTAGTTTCGGAGACCCAGTACTTC.

V and J are TRBV7-8 and TRBJ2-1; 7 positions match TRBD2. Germline V gives CDR1 SGHVS, CDR2 FQNEAQ. The J segment lost 6 bases and the V segment lost 2 bases, leaving 7 bases of the junction unmatched. The CDR3 is 15 amino acids. In DNA, the CDR3 is TGTGCCAGCAGCTTACTTGGGGGGAGGGTCAATGAGCAGTTCTTC. Translation: CASSLLGGRVNEQFF.

This chain joins TRBV18 and TRBJ2-7, with unresolved D. CDR3 length: 14 amino acids. CDR1 and CDR2 from the germline V gene are KGHSH and LQKENI. V was pared by 4 bases and J by 2 bases, with 12 bases between. The CDR3 sequence is CASSHRHQTYEQYF. CDR3 DNA: TGTGCCAGCTCACACCGTCATCAAACCTACGAGCAGTACTTC.

The chain couples TRBV9 to TRBJ2-1; 14 bases map to TRBD2. This CDR3 comprises 19 residues. Germline V gene sequence: CDR1 SGDLS, CDR2 YYNGEE. Trimming removed 4 bases from V and 2 bases from J; junction bases left unmatched: 11. CDR3 sequence reads: CASSNPGLAGENPYNEQFF. For the CDR3, the DNA is TGTGCCAGCAGCAACCCGGGACTAGCGGGAGAAAATCCCTACAATGAGCAGTTCTTC.

The chain combines TRBV9 with TRBJ1-6; D perhaps matches TRBD1 (5 bases). Germline CDR1 SGDLS, CDR2 YYNGEE. V lost 7 bases and J 9 bases, leaving 23 bases between the germline ends. The CDR3 is made up of 16 amino acids. The CDR3 protein is CASAAPPTVRGSPLHF. In DNA, the CDR3 is TGTGCCAGCGCAGCACCACCGACAGTCAGAGGTTCACCCCTCCACTTT.

This sequence joins TRBV25-1 and TRBJ2-5, with a possible D match to TRBD2 (7 bases). Germline V gene lookup returns CDR1 MGHDK and CDR2 SYGVNS. Trimming took off 3 bases at V and 4 bases at J, with 15 bases between the two ends. The CDR3 contains 15 residues. The chain's CDR3 is CASSDPAGAGETQYF. In nucleotides, the CDR3 is TGTGCCAGCAGTGACCCCGCGGGGGCGGGAGAGACCCAGTACTTC. Full variable domain (rest looked up from reference TRBV25-1 and TRBJ2-5): EADIYQTPRYLVIGTGKKITLECSQTMGHDKMYWYQQDPGMELHLIHYSYGVNSTEKGDLSSESTVSRIRTEHFPLTLESARPSHTSQYLCASSDPAGAGETQYFGPGTRLLVL.

This chain links TRBV9 with TRBJ1-2; 8 bases are shared with TRBD1. The CDR3 is 14 residues long. J was trimmed by 5 bases and V by 0 bases; bases with no gene match: 3. Germline V gene lookup returns CDR1 SGDLS and CDR2 YYNGEE. The chain's CDR3 is CASSVGQGAYGYTF. DNA of the CDR3: TGTGCCAGCAGCGTAGGCCAGGGGGCATATGGCTACACCTTC.

The V call is TRBV19, the J call TRBJ1-4; D perhaps matches TRBD1 (5 bases). The CDR3 covers 16 residues. Germline V gene data show CDR1 as LNHDA and CDR2 as SQIVND (reference sequence). Trimming removed 10 bases from V and 5 bases from J, with 23 bases in between. The CDR3 DNA reads TGTGCCACTACCAATCGCGCCGGGACCGAGAATGAAAAACTGTTTTTT. Translated, it gives CATTNRAGTENEKLFF.

This clone was seen just once. CDR3 nucleotide sequence: TGTGCCTCCCACGGGGTGGCCAATCAGCCCCAGCATTTT. It is translated as CASHGVANQPQHF. This chain uses TRBV10-3 with TRBJ1-5; no clear D. With 11 bases removed from V and 3 bases from J, the gap between germline ends came to 14 bases. The CDR3 is 13 amino acids. Looked up from germline, CDR1 is ENHRY and CDR2 is SYGVKD.

The chain links TRBV5-4 to TRBJ2-2; D possibly matches TRBD1 or TRBD2 (5 bases each). The CDR3 length is 16 residues. Germline CDR1 and CDR2: SGHNT and YYREEE (reference sequence). V lost 4 bases, J lost 3 bases, and 16 bases lay in between. CDR3 protein: CASSPGSLGDTGELFF. The DNA of the CDR3 is TGTGCCAGCAGCCCAGGGAGCCTCGGGGACACCGGGGAGCTGTTTTTT.

The V gene is TRBV25-1, the J gene TRBJ1-3, with D perhaps TRBD1 (6 bases). The V gene's germline CDR1 is MGHDK and CDR2 SYGVNS. This CDR3 is built from 16 residues. Trimming took off 3 bases at V and 2 bases at J, with 14 bases between the two ends. CDR3 in amino acids: CASSDPRGRAGNTIYF. CDR3 in DNA: TGTGCCAGCAGTGACCCCCGGGGGCGGGCTGGAAACACCATATATTTT.

This rearrangement joins TRBV25-1 to TRBJ2-4; TRBD2 matches at 9 bases. This CDR3 comprises 17 residues. Germline V CDR1 and CDR2: MGHDK, SYGVNS. V lost 5 bases to trimming and J lost 3 bases; unmatched junction nucleotides: 11. The CDR3 spells CASSSTQTSGYKNIQYF. The DNA of the CDR3 is TGTGCCAGCAGTTCCACCCAGACTAGCGGATACAAAAACATTCAGTACTTC.